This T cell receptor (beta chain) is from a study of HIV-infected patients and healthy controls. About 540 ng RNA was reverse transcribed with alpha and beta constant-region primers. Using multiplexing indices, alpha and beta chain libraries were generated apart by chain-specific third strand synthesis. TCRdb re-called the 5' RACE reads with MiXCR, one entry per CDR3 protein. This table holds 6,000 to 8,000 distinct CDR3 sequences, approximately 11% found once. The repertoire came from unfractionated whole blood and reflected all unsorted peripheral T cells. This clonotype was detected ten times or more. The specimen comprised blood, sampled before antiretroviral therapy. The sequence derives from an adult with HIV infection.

The chain's CDR3 is CASSLWGTANEKLFF. In nucleotides, the CDR3 is TGTGCCAGCAGTTTATGGGGGACTGCAAATGAAAAACTGTTTTTT. The rearrangement joins TRBV28 to TRBJ1-4, with D tentatively TRBD1 (5 bases). Deletions cut 0 bases from V and 5 bases from J, with 10 bases between. CDR1 is MDHEN, CDR2 SYDVKM, per germline. The CDR3 is made up of 15 amino acids.